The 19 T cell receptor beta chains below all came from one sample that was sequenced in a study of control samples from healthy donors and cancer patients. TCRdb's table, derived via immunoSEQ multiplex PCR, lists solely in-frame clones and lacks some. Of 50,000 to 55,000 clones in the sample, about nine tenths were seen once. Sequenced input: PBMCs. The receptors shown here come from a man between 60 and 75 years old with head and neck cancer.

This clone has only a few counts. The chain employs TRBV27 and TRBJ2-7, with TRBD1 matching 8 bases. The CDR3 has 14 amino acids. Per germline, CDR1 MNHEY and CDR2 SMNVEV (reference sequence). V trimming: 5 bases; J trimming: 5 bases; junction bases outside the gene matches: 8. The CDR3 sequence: CASSPWTGKNEQYF. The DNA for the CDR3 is TGTGCCAGCAGTCCTTGGACAGGGAAGAACGAGCAGTACTTC.

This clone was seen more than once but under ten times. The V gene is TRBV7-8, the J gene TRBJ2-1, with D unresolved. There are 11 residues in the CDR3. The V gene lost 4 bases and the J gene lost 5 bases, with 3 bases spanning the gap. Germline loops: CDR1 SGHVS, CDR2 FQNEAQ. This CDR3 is CASSSHNEQFF. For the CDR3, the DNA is TGTGCCAGCAGCTCACACAATGAGCAGTTCTTC.

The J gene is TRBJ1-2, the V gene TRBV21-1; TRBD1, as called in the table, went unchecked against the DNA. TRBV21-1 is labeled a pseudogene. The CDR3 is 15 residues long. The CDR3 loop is CASSKVGQAIHGYTF. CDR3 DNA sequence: TGTGCCAGCAGCAAAGTAGGACAGGCCATCCATGGCTACACCTTC.

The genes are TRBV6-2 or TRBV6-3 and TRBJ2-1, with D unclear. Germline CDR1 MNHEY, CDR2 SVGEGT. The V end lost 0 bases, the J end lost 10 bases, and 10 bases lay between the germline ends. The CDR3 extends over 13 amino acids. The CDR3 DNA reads TGTGCCAGCAGTTACTCGAGGCGGCAGGAGCAGTTCTTC. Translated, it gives CASSYSRRQEQFF.

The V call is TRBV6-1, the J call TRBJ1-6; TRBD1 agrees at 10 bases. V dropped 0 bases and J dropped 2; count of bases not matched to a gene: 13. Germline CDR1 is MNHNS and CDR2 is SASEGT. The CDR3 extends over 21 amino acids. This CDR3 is CASSEAEPPTGGPTYNSPLHF. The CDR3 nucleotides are TGTGCCAGCAGTGAAGCGGAGCCCCCGACAGGGGGCCCGACCTATAATTCACCCCTCCACTTT.

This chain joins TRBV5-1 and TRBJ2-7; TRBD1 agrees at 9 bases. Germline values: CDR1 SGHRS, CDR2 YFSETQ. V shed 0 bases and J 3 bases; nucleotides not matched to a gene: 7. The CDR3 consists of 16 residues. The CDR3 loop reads CASSLVVSGQGYEQYF. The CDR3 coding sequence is TGCGCCAGCAGCTTGGTTGTTTCGGGACAGGGCTACGAGCAGTACTTC. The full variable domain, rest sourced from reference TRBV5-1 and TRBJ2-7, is KAGVTQTPRYLIKTRGQQVTLSCSPISGHRSVSWYQQTPGQGLQFLFEYFSETQRNKGNFPGRFSGRQFSNSRSEMNVSTLELGDSALYLCASSLVVSGQGYEQYFGPGTRLTVT.

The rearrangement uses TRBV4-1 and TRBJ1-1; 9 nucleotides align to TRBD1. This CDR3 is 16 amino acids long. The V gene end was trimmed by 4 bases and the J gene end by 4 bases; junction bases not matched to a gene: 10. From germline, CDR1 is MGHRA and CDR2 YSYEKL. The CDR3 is CASSRPGTGTGTEAFF. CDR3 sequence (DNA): TGCGCCAGCAGCCGTCCCGGGACAGGGACGGGCACTGAAGCTTTCTTT.

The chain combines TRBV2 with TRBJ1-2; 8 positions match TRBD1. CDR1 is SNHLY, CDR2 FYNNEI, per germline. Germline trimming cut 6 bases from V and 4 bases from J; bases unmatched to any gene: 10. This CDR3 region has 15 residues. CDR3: CASSLGQGEGYGYTF. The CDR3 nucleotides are TGTGCCAGCAGCCTAGGACAGGGAGAGGGCTATGGCTACACCTTC.

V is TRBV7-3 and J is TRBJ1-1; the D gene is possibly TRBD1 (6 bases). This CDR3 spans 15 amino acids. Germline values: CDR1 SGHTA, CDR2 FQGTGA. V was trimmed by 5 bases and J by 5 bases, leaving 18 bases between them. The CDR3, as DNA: TGTGCCAGCAGCGCACAGGGCGTGGGGAAGACTGAAGCTTTCTTT. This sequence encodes CASSAQGVGKTEAFF.

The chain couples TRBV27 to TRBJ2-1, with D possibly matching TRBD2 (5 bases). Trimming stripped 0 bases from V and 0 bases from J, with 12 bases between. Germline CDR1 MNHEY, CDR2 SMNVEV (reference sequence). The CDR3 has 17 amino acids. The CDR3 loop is CASSLSSRGSSYNEQFF. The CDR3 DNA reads TGTGCCAGCAGTTTATCTTCTCGGGGTAGCTCCTACAATGAGCAGTTCTTC.

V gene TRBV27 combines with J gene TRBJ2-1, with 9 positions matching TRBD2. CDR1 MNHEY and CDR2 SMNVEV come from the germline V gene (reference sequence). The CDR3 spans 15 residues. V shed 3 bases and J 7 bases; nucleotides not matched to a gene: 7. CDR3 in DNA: TGTGCCAGCAGTTTCGGAGCGGGGGGACCAAATGAGCAGTTCTTC. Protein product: CASSFGAGGPNEQFF.

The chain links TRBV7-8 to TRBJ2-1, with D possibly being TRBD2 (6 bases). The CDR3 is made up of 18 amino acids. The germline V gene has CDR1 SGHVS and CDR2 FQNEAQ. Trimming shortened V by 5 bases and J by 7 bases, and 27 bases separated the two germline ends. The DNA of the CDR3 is TGTGCCAGCAGCCCAGGGAGGCGGGGCCTACAATGGATGAATGAGCAGTTCTTC. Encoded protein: CASSPGRRGLQWMNEQFF.

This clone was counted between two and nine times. The CDR3 sequence: CASSLGDTPYEQYF. CDR3 nucleotide sequence: TGCGCCAGCAGCTTGGGCGACACTCCCTACGAGCAGTACTTC. The V gene is TRBV5-1, the J gene TRBJ2-7; unclear D gene. The length of the CDR3 is 14 residues. Germline loops: CDR1 SGHRS, CDR2 YFSETQ. V lost 0 bases to trimming and J lost 2 bases, with 9 bases between them. The complete variable domain, with remaining parts taken from reference TRBV5-1 and TRBJ2-7, reads KAGVTQTPRYLIKTRGQQVTLSCSPISGHRSVSWYQQTPGQGLQFLFEYFSETQRNKGNFPGRFSGRQFSNSRSEMNVSTLELGDSALYLCASSLGDTPYEQYFGPGTRLTVT.

This CDR3 is CASSYPPGRDTGELFF. In DNA, the CDR3 is TGTGCCAGCAGTTACCCCCCGGGCCGGGACACCGGGGAGCTGTTTTTT. The J gene is TRBJ2-2, the V gene TRBV6-2 or TRBV6-3, with D uncertain. CDR1 MNHEY and CDR2 SVGEGT come from the germline V gene. V was trimmed by 2 bases and J by 3 bases, leaving 13 bases between them. This CDR3 has 16 residues.

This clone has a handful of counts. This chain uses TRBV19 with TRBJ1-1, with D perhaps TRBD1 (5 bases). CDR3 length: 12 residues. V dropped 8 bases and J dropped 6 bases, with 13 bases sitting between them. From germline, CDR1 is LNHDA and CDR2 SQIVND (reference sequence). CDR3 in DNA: TGTGCCAGTCGCACAGGTATATCTGAAGCTTTCTTT. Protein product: CASRTGISEAFF.

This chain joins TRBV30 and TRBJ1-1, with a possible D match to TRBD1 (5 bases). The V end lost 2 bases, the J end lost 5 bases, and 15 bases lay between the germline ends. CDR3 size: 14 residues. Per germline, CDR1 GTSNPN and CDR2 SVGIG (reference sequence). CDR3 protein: CAWSPLDRRTEAFF. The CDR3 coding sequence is TGTGCCTGGAGTCCCTTAGACAGACGGACTGAAGCTTTCTTT.

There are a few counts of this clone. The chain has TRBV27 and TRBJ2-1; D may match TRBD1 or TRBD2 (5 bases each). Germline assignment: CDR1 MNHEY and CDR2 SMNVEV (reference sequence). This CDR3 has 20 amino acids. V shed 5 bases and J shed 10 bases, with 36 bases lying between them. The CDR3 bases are TGTGCCAGCAGTCCCTGGACAAGTAGAACATTAGTGGGACCGGCCAGGGAGCAGTTCTTC. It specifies CASSPWTSRTLVGPAREQFF.

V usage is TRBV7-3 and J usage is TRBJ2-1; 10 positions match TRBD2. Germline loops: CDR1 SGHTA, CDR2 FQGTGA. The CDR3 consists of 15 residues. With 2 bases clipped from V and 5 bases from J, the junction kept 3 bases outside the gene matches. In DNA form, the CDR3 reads TGTGCCAGCAGCTTATGGCTAGCGGGGGACAATGAGCAGTTCTTC. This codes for CASSLWLAGDNEQFF. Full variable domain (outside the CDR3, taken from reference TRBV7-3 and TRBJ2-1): GAGVSQTPSNKVTEKGKYVELRCDPISGHTALYWYRQSLGQGPEFLIYFQGTGAADDSGLPNDRFFAVRPEGSVSTLKIQRTERGDSAVYLCASSLWLAGDNEQFFGPGTRLTVL.

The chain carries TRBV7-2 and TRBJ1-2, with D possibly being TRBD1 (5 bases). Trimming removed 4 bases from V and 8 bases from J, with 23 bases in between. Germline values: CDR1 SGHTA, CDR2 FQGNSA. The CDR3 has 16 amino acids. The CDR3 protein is CASSSDLTASFRGYTF. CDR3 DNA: TGTGCCAGCAGCTCAGACTTGACAGCCTCCTTTAGGGGCTACACCTTC.